These 2 T cell receptor beta chains were all obtained from the same sample, sequenced in a study of cytomegalovirus exposure and HLA in healthy donors. Primers included in the PCR were 60 Vbeta and 13 Jbeta primers. Some clones are missing from TCRdb's copy, which holds only in-frame ones; the method was immunoSEQ multiplex PCR. In the table there are tens of thousands of clones, approximately 76% of which are singletons. Sequenced sample: PBMCs. The receptors stem from a man aged 25 to 45 in good health and CMV-seropositive.

The rearrangement joins TRBV7-9 to TRBJ2-2, with 8 bases matching TRBD1. The junction had 4 bases not matched to a gene; V was cut back by 4 bases and J by 6 bases. Germline CDR1 reads SEHNR; CDR2 reads FQNEAQ (reference sequence). The CDR3 is made up of 14 amino acids. CDR3 coding DNA: TGTGCCAGCAGCTCCGGGACAGGACCCGGGGAGCTGTTTTTT. Translated, it gives CASSSGTGPGELFF. The variable domain in full, with the rest retrieved from reference TRBV7-9 and TRBJ2-2, is DTGVSQNPRHKITKRGQNVTFRCDPISEHNRLYWYRQTLGQGPEFLTYFQNEAQLEKSRLLSDRFSAERPKGSFSTLEIQRTEQGDSAMYLCASSSGTGPGELFFGEGSRLTVL.

In regard to this clone: This same CDR3 is encoded by further DNA sequences in the sample. This sequence joins TRBV9 and TRBJ1-1; D gene unclear. The CDR3 is 13 amino acids. Deletions cut 2 bases from V and 1 base from J, with 6 bases between. Germline V gene lookup returns CDR1 SGDLS and CDR2 YYNGEE. CDR3 nucleotide sequence: TGTGCCAGCAGCGTTTCAGGGAACACTGAAGCTTTCTTT. This sequence encodes CASSVSGNTEAFF.